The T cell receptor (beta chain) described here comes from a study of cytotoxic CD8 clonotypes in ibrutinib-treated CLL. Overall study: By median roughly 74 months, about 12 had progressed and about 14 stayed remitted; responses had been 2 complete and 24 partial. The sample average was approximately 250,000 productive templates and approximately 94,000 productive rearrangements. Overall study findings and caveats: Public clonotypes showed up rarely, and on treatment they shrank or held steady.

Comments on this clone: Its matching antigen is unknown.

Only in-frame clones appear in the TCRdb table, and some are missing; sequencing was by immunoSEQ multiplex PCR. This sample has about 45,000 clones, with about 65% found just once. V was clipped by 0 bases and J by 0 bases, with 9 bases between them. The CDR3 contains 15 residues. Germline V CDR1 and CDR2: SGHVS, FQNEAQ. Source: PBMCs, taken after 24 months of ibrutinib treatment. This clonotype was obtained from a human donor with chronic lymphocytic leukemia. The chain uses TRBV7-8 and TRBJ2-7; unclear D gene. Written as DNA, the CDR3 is TGTGCCAGCAGCTTAGCAGGCGCGATCTCCTACGAGCAGTACTTC. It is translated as CASSLAGAISYEQYF.